This TCR beta chain was sequenced during a study of beta chain features in type 1 diabetes. Background on the study: Cell yields, gender and age were similar in healthy donors and patients.

cDNA synthesis used the whole RNA isolate, giving expressed TCRB sequences. Only in-frame clones appear in the TCRdb table, and some are missing; sequencing was by immunoSEQ multiplex PCR. The table shows under 500,000 clones, with 30% occurring only once. Findings of the study overall: Shorter TCRB CDR3s, moderately but significantly so, were found in Type 1 diabetes patients in all four CD4+ subsets.

Every participating donor gave one draw, a heparinised blood sample averaging around 100 mL. Populations isolated by sorting all had purity greater than 98%. This clone showed up just a few times. Its antigen is as yet unknown. From germline, CDR1 is SGHNT and CDR2 YYREEE (reference sequence). The CDR3 runs to 15 residues. V shed 2 bases and J 7 bases; nucleotides not matched to a gene: 7. The sample comprised naive CD4+ T cells from blood. The sequence came from a man between 18 and 29 years old in good health. V gene TRBV5-4 combines with J gene TRBJ2-1, with 9 bases aligning to TRBD1. CDR3 sequence: CASSLPGTGSNEQFF. Here the CDR3 DNA reads TGTGCCAGCAGCTTACCCGGGACAGGGAGTAATGAGCAGTTCTTC. Drawing the rest from reference TRBV5-4 and TRBJ2-1, the complete variable domain is ETGVTQSPTHLIKTRGQQVTLRCSSQSGHNTVSWYQQALGQGPQFIFQYYREEENGRGNFPPRFSGLQFPNYSSELNVNALELDDSALYLCASSLPGTGSNEQFFGPGTRLTVL.